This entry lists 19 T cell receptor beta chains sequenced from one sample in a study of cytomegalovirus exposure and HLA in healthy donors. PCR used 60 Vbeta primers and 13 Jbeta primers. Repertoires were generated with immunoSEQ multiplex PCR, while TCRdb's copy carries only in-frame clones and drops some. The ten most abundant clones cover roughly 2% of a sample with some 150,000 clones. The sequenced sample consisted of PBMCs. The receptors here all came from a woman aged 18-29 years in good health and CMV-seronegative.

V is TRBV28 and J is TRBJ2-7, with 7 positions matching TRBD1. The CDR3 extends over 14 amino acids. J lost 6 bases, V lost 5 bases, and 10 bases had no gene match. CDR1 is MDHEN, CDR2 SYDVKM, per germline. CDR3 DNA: TGTGCCAGCAGTCTACAGGGGTCTTCGGTCGAGCAGTACTTC. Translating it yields CASSLQGSSVEQYF.

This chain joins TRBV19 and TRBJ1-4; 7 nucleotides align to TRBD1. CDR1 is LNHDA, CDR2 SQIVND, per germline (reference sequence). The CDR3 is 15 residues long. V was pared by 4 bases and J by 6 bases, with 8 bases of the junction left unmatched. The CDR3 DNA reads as TGTGCCAGTAGTACGCCGACAGGGAGGCATGAAAAACTGTTTTTT. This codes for CASSTPTGRHEKLFF.

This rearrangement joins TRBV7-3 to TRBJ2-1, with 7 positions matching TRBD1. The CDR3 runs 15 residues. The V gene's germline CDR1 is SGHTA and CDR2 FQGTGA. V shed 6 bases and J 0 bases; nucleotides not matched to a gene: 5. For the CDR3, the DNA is TGTGCCAGCAGTTTCGACAGGGCCTCCTACAATGAGCAGTTCTTC. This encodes CASSFDRASYNEQFF.

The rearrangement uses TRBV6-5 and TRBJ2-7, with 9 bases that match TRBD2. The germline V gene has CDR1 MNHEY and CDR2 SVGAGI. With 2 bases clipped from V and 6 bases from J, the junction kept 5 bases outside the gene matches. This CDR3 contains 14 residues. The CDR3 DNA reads TGTGCCAGCAGTTACCAGGGACTAGCTCGCGAGCAGTACTTC. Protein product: CASSYQGLAREQYF.

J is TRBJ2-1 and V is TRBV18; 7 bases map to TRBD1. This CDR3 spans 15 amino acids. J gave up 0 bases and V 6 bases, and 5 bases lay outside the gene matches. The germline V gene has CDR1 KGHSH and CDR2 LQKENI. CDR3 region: CASSPGQNSYNEQFF. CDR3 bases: TGTGCCAGCTCTCCGGGACAGAACTCCTACAATGAGCAGTTCTTC.

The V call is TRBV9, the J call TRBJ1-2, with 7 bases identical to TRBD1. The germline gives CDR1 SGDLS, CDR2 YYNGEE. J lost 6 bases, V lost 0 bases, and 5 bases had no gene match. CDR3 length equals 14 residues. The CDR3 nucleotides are TGTGCCAGCAGCGTAGACCCCGACAGGGATGGCTACACCTTC. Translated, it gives CASSVDPDRDGYTF.

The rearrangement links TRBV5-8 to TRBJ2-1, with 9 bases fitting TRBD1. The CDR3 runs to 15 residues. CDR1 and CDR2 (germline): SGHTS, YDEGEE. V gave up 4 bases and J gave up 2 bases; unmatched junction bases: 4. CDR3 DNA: TGTGCCAGCAGCCTGGGACAGGGAACCTACAATGAGCAGTTCTTC. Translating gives CASSLGQGTYNEQFF.

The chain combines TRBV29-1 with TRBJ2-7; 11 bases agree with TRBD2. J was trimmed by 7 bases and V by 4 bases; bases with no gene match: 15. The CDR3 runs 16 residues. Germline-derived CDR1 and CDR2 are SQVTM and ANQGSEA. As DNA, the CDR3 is TGCAGCGTTGGAGTAGCGGGAGGGCCCGGGTTAGGGGAGCAGTACTTC. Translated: CSVGVAGGPGLGEQYF.

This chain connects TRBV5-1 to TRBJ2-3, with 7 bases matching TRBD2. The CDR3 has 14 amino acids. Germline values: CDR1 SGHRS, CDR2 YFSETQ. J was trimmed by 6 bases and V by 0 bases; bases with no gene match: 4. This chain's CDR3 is CASSLGTSLDTQYF. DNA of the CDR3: TGCGCCAGCAGCTTGGGGACTAGTTTGGATACGCAGTATTTT.

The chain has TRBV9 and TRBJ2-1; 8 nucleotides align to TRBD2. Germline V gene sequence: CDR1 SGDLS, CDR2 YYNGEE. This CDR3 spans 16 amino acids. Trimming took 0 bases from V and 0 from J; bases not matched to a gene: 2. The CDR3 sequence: CASSVVREVSYNEQFF. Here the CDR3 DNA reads TGTGCCAGCAGCGTAGTGCGGGAGGTCTCCTACAATGAGCAGTTCTTC.

The CDR3 DNA reads TGTGCCAGCAGTGAGGGGCTGAGTAGGGAGCAGTTCTTC. Translating it yields CASSEGLSREQFF. The chain uses TRBV6-4 and TRBJ2-1; the D gene is possibly TRBD1 (5 bases). V lost 3 bases to trimming and J lost 10 bases, with 13 bases between them. Germline values: CDR1 MRHNA, CDR2 SNTAGT. This CDR3 contains 13 residues.

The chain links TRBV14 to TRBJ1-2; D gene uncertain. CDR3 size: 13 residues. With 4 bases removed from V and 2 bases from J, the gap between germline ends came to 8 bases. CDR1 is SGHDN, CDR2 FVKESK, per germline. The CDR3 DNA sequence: TGTGCCAGCAGCCCAAGCCTGAACTATGGCTACACCTTC. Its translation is CASSPSLNYGYTF.

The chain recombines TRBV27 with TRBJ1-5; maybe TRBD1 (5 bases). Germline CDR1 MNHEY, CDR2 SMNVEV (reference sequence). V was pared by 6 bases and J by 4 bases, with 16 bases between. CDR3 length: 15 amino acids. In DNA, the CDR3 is TGTGCCAGCAGCCCTAGACAGATAATGAATCAGCCCCAGCATTTT. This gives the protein CASSPRQIMNQPQHF.

CDR3 protein: CASSLSRAGELFF. Written as DNA, the CDR3 is TGTGCCAGCAGCTTATCCAGGGCCGGGGAGCTGTTTTTT. This rearrangement joins TRBV7-3 to TRBJ2-2; D possibly corresponds to TRBD1 (5 bases). Germline V gives CDR1 SGHTA, CDR2 FQGTGA. V lost 2 bases to trimming and J lost 6 bases, with 7 bases between them. The CDR3 has 13 residues.

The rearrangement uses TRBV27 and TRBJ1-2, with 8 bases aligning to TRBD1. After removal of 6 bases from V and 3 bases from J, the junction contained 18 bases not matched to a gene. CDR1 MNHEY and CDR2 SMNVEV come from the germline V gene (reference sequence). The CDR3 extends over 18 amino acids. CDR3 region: CASSSYAGGTGQDYGYTF. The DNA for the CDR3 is TGTGCCAGCAGCAGTTATGCAGGGGGCACAGGGCAGGACTATGGCTACACCTTC.

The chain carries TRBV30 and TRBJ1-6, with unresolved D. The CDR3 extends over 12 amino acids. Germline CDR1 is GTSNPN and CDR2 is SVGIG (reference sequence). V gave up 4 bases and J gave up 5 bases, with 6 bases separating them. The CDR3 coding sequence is TGTGCCTGGATTGTCAATAATTCACCCCTCCACTTT. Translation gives CAWIVNNSPLHF. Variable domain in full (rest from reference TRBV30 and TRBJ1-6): SQTIHQWPATLVQPVGSPLSLECTVEGTSNPNLYWYRQAAGRGLQLLFYSVGIGQISSEVPQNLSASRPQDRQFILSSKKLLLSDSGFYLCAWIVNNSPLHFGNGTRLTVT.

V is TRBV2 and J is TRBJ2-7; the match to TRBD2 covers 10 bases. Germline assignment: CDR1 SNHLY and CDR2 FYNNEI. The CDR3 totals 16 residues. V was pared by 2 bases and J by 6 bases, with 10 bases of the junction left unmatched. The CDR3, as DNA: TGTGCCAGCAGTGAAAGGAGGCCTAGCGGGAGTGTCGAGCAGTACTTC. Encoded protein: CASSERRPSGSVEQYF. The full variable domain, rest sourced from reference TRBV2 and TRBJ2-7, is EPEVTQTPSHQVTQMGQEVILRCVPISNHLYFYWYRQILGQKVEFLVSFYNNEISEKSEIFDDQFSVERPDGSNFTLKIRSTKLEDSAMYFCASSERRPSGSVEQYFGPGTRLTVT.

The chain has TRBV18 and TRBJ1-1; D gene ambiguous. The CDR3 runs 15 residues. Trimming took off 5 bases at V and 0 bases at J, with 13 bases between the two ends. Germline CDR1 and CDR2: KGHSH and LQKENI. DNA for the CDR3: TGTGCCAGCTCATCCGGACTGGTTCTGAACACTGAAGCTTTCTTT. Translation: CASSSGLVLNTEAFF. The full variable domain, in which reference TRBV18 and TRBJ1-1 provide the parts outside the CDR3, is NAGVMQNPRHLVRRRGQEARLRCSPMKGHSHVYWYRQLPEEGLKFMVYLQKENIIDESGMPKERFSAEFPKEGPSILRIQQVVRGDSAAYFCASSSGLVLNTEAFFGQGTRLTVV.

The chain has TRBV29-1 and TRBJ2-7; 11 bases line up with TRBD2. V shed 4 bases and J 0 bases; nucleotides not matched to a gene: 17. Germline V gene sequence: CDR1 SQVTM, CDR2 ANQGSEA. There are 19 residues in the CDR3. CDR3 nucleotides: TGCAGCGTTGGGGGAACCGGGACTAGCGGATCCCTTAGCTCCTACGAGCAGTACTTC. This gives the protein CSVGGTGTSGSLSSYEQYF.